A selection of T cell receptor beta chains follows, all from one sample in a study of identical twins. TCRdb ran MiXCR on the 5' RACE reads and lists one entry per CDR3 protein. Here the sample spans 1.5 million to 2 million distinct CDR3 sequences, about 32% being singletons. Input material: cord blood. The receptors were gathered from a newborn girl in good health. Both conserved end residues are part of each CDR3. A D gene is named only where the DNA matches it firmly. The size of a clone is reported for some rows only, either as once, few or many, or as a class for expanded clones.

CAISGGGATKNIQYF	TGTGCCATCAGTGGCGGGGGGGCTACCAAAAACATTCAGTACTTC	TRBD2	many	TRBV10-3	TRBJ2-4
CASIRQYF	TGTGCCAGCATCCGGCAGTACTTC	.	few	TRBV2	TRBJ2-7
CAISESGTDTQYF	TGTGCCATCAGTGAGTCAGGCACAGATACGCAGTATTTT	.	many	TRBV10-3	TRBJ2-3
CSARGGGASTEAFF	TGCAGTGCTAGAGGGGGGGGGGCGAGCACTGAAGCTTTCTTT	.	.	TRBV20-1	TRBJ1-1
CSASPPPLYEQYF	TGCAGTGCTAGCCCACCACCTCTCTACGAGCAGTACTTC	.	once	TRBV20-1	TRBJ2-7
CASSLEGLKTDTQYF	TGTGCCAGCAGCTTAGAGGGCCTTAAGACAGATACGCAGTATTTT	.	few	TRBV7-9	TRBJ2-3
CASSLVLLAGESYEQYF	TGTGCCAGCAGCTTGGTCCTACTAGCGGGAGAATCCTACGAGCAGTACTTC	TRBD2	.	TRBV5-4	TRBJ2-7
CASSLNGRTWLGNEQYF	TGTGCCAGCAGCTTAAATGGGAGGACTTGGCTGGGAAATGAGCAGTACTTC	.	once	TRBV11-2	TRBJ2-5
CASSLSTTTNEKLFF	TGTGCCAGCAGTTTATCGACAACAACTAATGAAAAACTGTTTTTT	.	.	TRBV27	TRBJ1-4
CASIPRGSYRGYEQYF	TGTGCCAGCATTCCTCGTGGGAGTTACAGGGGCTACGAGCAGTACTTC	TRBD1	many	TRBV28	TRBJ2-7
CASSPSRPGGYEQYF	TGTGCCAGCAGCCCGTCGCGGCCAGGGGGTTACGAGCAGTACTTC	TRBD1	.	TRBV12-3/TRBV12-4	TRBJ2-7
CASSQDLGYLDTEAFF	TGTGCCAGCAGCCAAGATCTCGGTTATCTGGACACTGAAGCTTTCTTT	.	.	TRBV14	TRBJ1-1
CASRVAWGRNEQFF	TGCGCCAGCAGGGTAGCGTGGGGGCGCAATGAGCAGTTCTTC	.	.	TRBV5-1	TRBJ2-1
CASSLFPGAYGYTF	TGTGCCAGCAGTTTATTCCCGGGGGCCTATGGCTACACTTTC	.	.	TRBV27	TRBJ1-2
CASSPLLLDRGSYEQYF	TGTGCCAGCTCACCATTGTTGTTAGACAGGGGATCCTACGAGCAGTACTTC	TRBD1	few	TRBV18	TRBJ2-7
CSVQGIGGTDTQYF	TGCAGCGTACAGGGGATTGGTGGCACAGATACGCAGTATTTT	TRBD1	many	TRBV29-1	TRBJ2-3
CASRTGPAHEQYF	TGTGCCAGCAGAACGGGGCCGGCCCACGAGCAGTACTTC	.	.	TRBV6-5	TRBJ2-7
CASSLRPNYEQYF	TGTGCCAGCAGTTTACGGCCTAACTACGAGCAGTACTTC	.	many	TRBV12-3/TRBV12-4	TRBJ2-7
CSARDSWGKVLVPEAFF	TGCAGTGCTAGAGATAGTTGGGGGAAAGTACTTGTCCCTGAAGCTTTCTTT	.	few	TRBV20-1	TRBJ1-1
CASSFGGHNEQFF	TGTGCCAGCAGTTTCGGAGGGCACAATGAGCAGTTCTTC	.	many	TRBV28	TRBJ2-1
CAISTSPDSTDTQYF	TGTGCCATCAGTACTAGCCCCGACAGCACAGATACGCAGTATTTT	.	many	TRBV10-3	TRBJ2-3
CASSLAQYREGDTEAFF	TGTGCCAGCAGCTTAGCGCAGTACAGGGAGGGGGACACTGAAGCTTTCTTT	.	.	TRBV7-9	TRBJ1-1
CSALDTEAFF	TGCAGTGCCCTGGACACTGAAGCTTTCTTT	.	few	TRBV20-1	TRBJ1-1
CASSQDLGLALQYF	TGTGCCAGCAGCCAAGACCTTGGACTAGCGTTGCAGTATTTT	TRBD2	few	TRBV14	TRBJ2-3
CASSFSGTSGSYEQYF	TGTGCCAGCAGCTTTTCCGGGACTAGCGGTTCCTACGAGCAGTACTTC	TRBD2	few	TRBV5-5	TRBJ2-7
CASSSGTSGGPYNEQFF	TGTGCCAGCAGTTCCGGGACTAGCGGGGGCCCTTACAATGAGCAGTTCTTC	TRBD2	.	TRBV7-6	TRBJ2-1
CASRPPRGAQETQYF	TGTGCCAGCAGACCCCCGAGGGGGGCCCAAGAGACCCAGTACTTC	.	.	TRBV28	TRBJ2-5
CASSLEGHNTEAFF	TGCGCCAGCAGCTTGGAGGGACACAACACTGAAGCTTTCTTT	.	.	TRBV5-1	TRBJ1-1
CASSPMVGLAQYNEQFF	TGTGCCAGCAGCCCGATGGTTGGGCTAGCACAGTACAATGAGCAGTTCTTC	.	.	TRBV11-2	TRBJ2-1
CATSDSLPSLNTGELFF	TGTGCCACCAGTGATAGCCTCCCCTCCTTGAACACCGGGGAGCTGTTTTTT	.	few	TRBV24-1	TRBJ2-2
CASSWGRLAGVDPGTQYF	TGCGCCAGCAGCTGGGGCCGACTAGCGGGAGTAGATCCAGGTACGCAGTATTTT	TRBD2	.	TRBV5-1	TRBJ2-3
CAISKGTGISTF	TGTGCCATCTCGAAGGGGACAGGGATATCCACCTTC	TRBD1	.	TRBV10-3	TRBJ1-2
CASSLAATSYSYEQYF	TGTGCCAGCAGCTTAGCGGCCACTAGCTACTCCTACGAGCAGTACTTC	.	few	TRBV7-2	TRBJ2-7
CASSEGVRNQPQHF	TGTGCCAGCAGTGAGGGGGTAAGGAATCAGCCCCAGCATTTT	.	.	TRBV6-1	TRBJ1-5
CASSLPTSLGDTEAFF	TGTGCCAGCAGTTTGCCGACCTCTTTGGGGGACACTGAAGCTTTCTTT	.	few	TRBV6-6	TRBJ1-1
CASSLTSGQVYNEQFF	TGTGCCAGCAGCTTAACATCGGGACAGGTCTACAATGAGCAGTTCTTC	TRBD1	.	TRBV7-9	TRBJ2-1
CATSRAPVGNEQFF	TGTGCCACCAGCAGAGCCCCCGTCGGAAATGAGCAGTTCTTC	.	.	TRBV15	TRBJ2-1
CASSLGPSGRRTYEQYF	TGTGCCAGCAGTTTAGGGCCTAGCGGGAGAAGGACCTACGAGCAGTACTTC	TRBD2	.	TRBV28	TRBJ2-7